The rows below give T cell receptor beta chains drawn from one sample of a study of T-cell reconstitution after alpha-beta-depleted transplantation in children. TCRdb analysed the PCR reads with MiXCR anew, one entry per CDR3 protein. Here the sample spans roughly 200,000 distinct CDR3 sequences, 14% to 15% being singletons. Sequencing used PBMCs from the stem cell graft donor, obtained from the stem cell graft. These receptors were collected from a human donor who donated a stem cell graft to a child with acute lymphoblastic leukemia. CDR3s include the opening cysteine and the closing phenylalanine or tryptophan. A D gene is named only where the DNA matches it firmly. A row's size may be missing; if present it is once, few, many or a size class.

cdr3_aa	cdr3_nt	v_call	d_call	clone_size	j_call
CASSSDRGNEQFF	TGCGCCAGCAGCTCGGACAGGGGCAATGAGCAGTTCTTC	TRBV5-1	TRBD1	many	TRBJ2-1
CASRIGTSGTGELFF	TGCGCCAGCAGAATTGGGACTAGCGGGACCGGGGAGCTGTTTTTT	TRBV5-1	TRBD2	many	TRBJ2-2
CASSFAAWGGRYEQYF	TGTGCCAGCAGTTTTGCCGCGTGGGGGGGACGCTACGAGCAGTACTTC	TRBV28	TRBD2	many	TRBJ2-7
CASSLQGYEQFF	TGCGCCAGCAGCTTACAGGGATACGAGCAGTTCTTC	TRBV5-1	.	many	TRBJ2-1
CASSLGREVTGELFF	TGTGCCAGCAGTTTGGGGCGGGAGGTCACCGGGGAGCTGTTTTTT	TRBV27	TRBD2	many	TRBJ2-2
CASSGSGTGYGYTF	TGTGCCAGCAGTGGCTCCGGGACCGGCTATGGCTACACCTTC	TRBV6-1	.	.	TRBJ1-2
CAWSEGLAGVREQYF	TGTGCCTGGAGCGAAGGACTAGCGGGAGTCCGCGAGCAGTACTTC	TRBV30	TRBD2	few	TRBJ2-7
CASSFDRSGDNEQFF	TGCGCCAGCAGCTTCGACAGGTCGGGAGACAATGAGCAGTTCTTC	TRBV5-1	.	many	TRBJ2-1
CASSARQGDEQFF	TGTGCCAGCAGCGCTCGACAGGGGGATGAGCAGTTCTTC	TRBV7-6	TRBD1	.	TRBJ2-1
CASSGGLAGVTDTQYF	TGCGCCAGCAGCGGGGGACTAGCGGGAGTCACAGATACGCAGTATTTT	TRBV5-1	TRBD2	many	TRBJ2-3
CASSMGREDYGYTF	TGTGCCAGTAGTATGGGCAGGGAAGACTATGGCTACACCTTC	TRBV19	.	.	TRBJ1-2
CASGRGAGTDYEQYF	TGTGCCAGTGGGAGGGGGGCCGGGACTGACTACGAGCAGTACTTC	TRBV2	.	many	TRBJ2-7
CASSLVRPPTYNEQFF	TGTGCCAGCAGTTTAGTTCGCCCTCCCACCTACAATGAGCAGTTCTTC	TRBV12-3/TRBV12-4	.	many	TRBJ2-1
CASSGGRTNEKLFF	TGTGCCAGCAGCGGAGGCCGAACTAATGAAAAACTGTTTTTT	TRBV5-4	.	few	TRBJ1-4
CATSDLQGGADTQYF	TGTGCCACCAGTGATTTGCAAGGAGGGGCAGATACGCAGTATTTT	TRBV24-1	.	many	TRBJ2-3
CASSQVDSGANVLTF	TGTGCCAGCAGCCAAGTGGACTCTGGGGCCAACGTCCTGACTTTC	TRBV4-2	.	.	TRBJ2-6
CASTGTGGTDTQYF	TGCGCCAGCACCGGGACAGGGGGCACAGATACGCAGTATTTT	TRBV5-1	TRBD1	many	TRBJ2-3
CASTGEYPYEQYF	TGTGCCAGCACGGGGGAGTACCCCTACGAGCAGTACTTC	TRBV6-1	.	few	TRBJ2-7
CASTPRGGPYEQYF	TGTGCCAGCACCCCCCGCGGGGGCCCCTACGAGCAGTACTTC	TRBV7-9	.	many	TRBJ2-7
CASRSRDRFSEAFF	TGTGCCAGCAGGTCCCGGGACAGGTTCTCTGAAGCTTTCTTT	TRBV12-3/TRBV12-4	TRBD1	.	TRBJ1-1
CASSLGGRPLNEQFF	TGTGCCAGCAGTTTAGGCGGGAGGCCCCTCAATGAGCAGTTCTTC	TRBV27	TRBD2	many	TRBJ2-1
CASSPLTGGMETQYF	TGCGCCAGCAGCCCATTGACAGGGGGTATGGAGACCCAGTACTTC	TRBV5-1	TRBD1	many	TRBJ2-5
CASSLGGRQPQHF	TGTGCCAGCAGTTTGGGGGGCAGGCAGCCCCAGCATTTT	TRBV12-3/TRBV12-4	.	many	TRBJ1-5
CASSVFAGEYQETQYF	TGTGCCAGCAGCGTATTTGCAGGAGAGTACCAAGAGACCCAGTACTTC	TRBV9	.	few	TRBJ2-5
CASSLGAGYNEQFF	TGTGCCAGCAGCTTGGGGGCAGGCTACAATGAGCAGTTCTTC	TRBV5-5	.	.	TRBJ2-1
CASSPRDGSYEQYF	TGTGCCAGCTCACCTAGGGACGGCTCCTACGAGCAGTACTTC	TRBV18	.	few	TRBJ2-7
CASRESYEQYF	TGTGCCTCTAGGGAGAGCTACGAGCAGTACTTC	TRBV30	.	.	TRBJ2-7
CASRPPGGGYNEQFF	TGTGCCAGCAGGCCTCCGGGCGGAGGTTACAATGAGCAGTTCTTC	TRBV7-2	.	many	TRBJ2-1
CSAKEGSGNQPQHF	TGCAGTGCTAAGGAGGGTAGTGGCAATCAGCCCCAGCATTTT	TRBV20-1	.	many	TRBJ1-5
CATRDRLTGTDTQYF	TGCGCCACCCGAGATAGACTCACCGGCACAGATACGCAGTATTTT	TRBV5-1	.	many	TRBJ2-3
CSAVAGQNYGYTF	TGCAGTGCTGTAGCGGGCCAGAACTATGGCTACACCTTC	TRBV20-1	.	few	TRBJ1-2
CASSHDRLGALNEMETQYF	TGTGCCAGCAGCCATGACCGTCTGGGGGCGCTAAATGAGATGGAGACCCAGTACTTC	TRBV4-2	.	many	TRBJ2-5